The clone carrying this T cell receptor (beta chain) was seen at least ten times. Germline V lookup: CDR1 MNHNS, CDR2 SASEGT. V lost 4 bases and J 1 base, leaving 11 bases between the germline ends. This CDR3 is built from 15 residues. This entry is derived from a study of early T cells in non-severe SARS-CoV-2 infection. Individual cDNA molecules received unique molecular identifiers. TCRdb reanalysed the 5' RACE reads using MiXCR and keeps one entry per CDR3 protein. This table holds some 28,000 distinct CDR3 sequences, around 6% found once. The sequence derives from an adult who was a healthcare worker with PCR-confirmed SARS-CoV-2 infection or an uninfected control (not recorded which). Source material: whole blood. The chain carries TRBV6-1 and TRBJ1-3; weak D call: TRBD1 (6 bases). CDR3 protein: CASSAQGLSGNTIYF. The DNA of the CDR3 is TGTGCCAGCAGTGCCCAGGGGTTGTCTGGAAACACCATATATTTT.